Reported below is one TCR beta chain. What it binds is not known. The sample holds other DNA sequences that translate to the same CDR3. These data belong to a study of shared clonotypes between healthy human individuals. Whole-study findings and limits: Represented diversity (both genetic and exposure-history) was limited by the small number of donors.

There were no recent acute infections or vaccinations among the donors, who were healthy HIV-negative adults. Clones were read by immunoSEQ multiplex PCR, and TCRdb kept only the in-frame ones, dropping some. The table has 2 million to 3 million clones, roughly 93% seen once. J gave up 4 bases and V 3 bases, and 5 bases lay outside the gene matches. The CDR3 spans 15 residues. Germline assignment: CDR1 SGHRS and CDR2 YFSETQ. This sequence was found in a man between 18 and 29 years old in good health. Some clones in this sample may be carry-over from other donors' samples. Sequencing was done on a sample of naive CD4+ T cells from PBMCs. Regarding subset: CD45RA+ positively selected. The V and J genes are TRBV5-1 and TRBJ2-7; 12 bases match TRBD2. The CDR3 loop is CASSWGLAGTYEQYF. The CDR3 nucleotides are TGCGCCAGCAGCTGGGGACTAGCGGGCACGTACGAGCAGTACTTC.